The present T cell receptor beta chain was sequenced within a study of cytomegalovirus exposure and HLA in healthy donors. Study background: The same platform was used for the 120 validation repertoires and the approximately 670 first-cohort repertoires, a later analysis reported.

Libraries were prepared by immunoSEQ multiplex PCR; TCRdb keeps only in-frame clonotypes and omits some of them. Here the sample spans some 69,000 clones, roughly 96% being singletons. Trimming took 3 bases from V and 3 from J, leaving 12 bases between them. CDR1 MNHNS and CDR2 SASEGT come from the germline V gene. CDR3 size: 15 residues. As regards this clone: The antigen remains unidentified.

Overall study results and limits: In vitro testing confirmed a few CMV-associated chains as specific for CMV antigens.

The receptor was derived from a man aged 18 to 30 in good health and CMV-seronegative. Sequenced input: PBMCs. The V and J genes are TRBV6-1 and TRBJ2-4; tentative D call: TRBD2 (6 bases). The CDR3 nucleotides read TGTGCCAGCAGTGAGAGGTGGGGAGGCAAAAACATTCAGTACTTC. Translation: CASSERWGGKNIQYF.